Listed here are 19 T cell receptor beta chains from one sample, sequenced in a study of T cells after yellow fever vaccination. TCRdb recomputed calls from the 5' RACE reads with MiXCR, one row per CDR3 protein. The data show 200,000 to 300,000 distinct CDR3 sequences, around 13% seen once. Sequencing used CD4+ T cells sorted from PBMCs, obtained 45 days after the yellow fever booster vaccination. The receptors were gathered from a man younger than 45 who received the YFV17D yellow fever vaccine.

J is TRBJ2-7 and V is TRBV7-2; possible D gene TRBD2, 5 bases. Between the trimmed V and J ends, which lost 1 base and 0 bases, there was a span of 16 bases. Germline loops: CDR1 SGHTA, CDR2 FQGNSA. The CDR3 is 17 residues long. CDR3 coding DNA: TGTGCCAGCAGCTTAGGCCCGAACGGAGGCTTCTCCTACGAGCAGTACTTC. Encoded protein: CASSLGPNGGFSYEQYF.

CDR3: CSARGTSGMEQYF. Written as DNA, the CDR3 is TGCAGTGCTAGGGGGACTAGCGGAATGGAGCAGTACTTC. V is TRBV20-1 and J is TRBJ2-7; 11 positions agree with TRBD2. J was trimmed by 7 bases and V by 3 bases; bases with no gene match: 5. The CDR3 consists of 13 residues. Germline CDR1 reads DFQATT; CDR2 reads SNEGSKA (reference sequence).

This clonotype has a count of ten or more. The V call is TRBV5-1, the J call TRBJ2-2, with D unresolved. CDR1 SGHRS and CDR2 YFSETQ come from the germline V gene. The CDR3 is 13 residues long. V dropped 0 bases and J dropped 0 bases, with 0 bases sitting between them. The CDR3 here is CASSLANTGELFF. The CDR3 region has the DNA TGCGCCAGCAGCTTGGCGAACACCGGGGAGCTGTTTTTT.

V and J are TRBV10-3 and TRBJ2-2; TRBD1 or TRBD2 may be the D gene (6 bases each). There are 16 residues in the CDR3. Germline V CDR1 and CDR2: ENHRY, SYGVKD. The V end was cut by 2 bases, the J end by 1 base, with 11 bases between. CDR3 in DNA: TGTGCCATCAGTGAGAGGGGGGTTGGGAACACCGGGGAGCTGTTTTTT. Amino acid sequence: CAISERGVGNTGELFF.

The chain joins TRBV18 to TRBJ1-4; no clear D. The CDR3 length is 14 residues. V lost 3 bases to trimming and J lost 0 bases, with 5 bases between them. Germline assignment: CDR1 KGHSH and CDR2 LQKENI. The CDR3 nucleotides are TGTGCCAGCTCACCTATAACAACTAATGAAAAACTGTTTTTT. This codes for CASSPITTNEKLFF.

The gene calls are TRBV29-1 and TRBJ2-6, with TRBD2 as a possible D gene (5 bases). Germline CDR1 is SQVTM and CDR2 is ANQGSEA. V was shortened by 4 bases and J by 0 bases, with 16 bases between the two germline ends. There are 17 residues in the CDR3. CDR3 region: CSVVDLHDGSGANVLTF. The CDR3 nucleotides read TGCAGCGTTGTGGACTTACATGATGGCTCTGGGGCCAACGTCCTGACTTTC.

V and J are TRBV7-2 and TRBJ2-4; D is possibly TRBD2 (6 bases). CDR1 is SGHTA and CDR2 is FQGNSA in the germline V gene. CDR3 size: 14 residues. V lost 5 bases to trimming and J lost 7 bases, with 15 bases between them. The CDR3 DNA sequence: TGTGCCAGCAGCCCGTCCCCGGGGGTCAACATTCAGTACTTC. The encoded protein is CASSPSPGVNIQYF.

The gene calls are TRBV5-1 and TRBJ2-1, with unresolved D. V was pared by 0 bases and J by 0 bases, with 7 bases between. The CDR3 is 15 residues long. Looked up from germline, CDR1 is SGHRS and CDR2 is YFSETQ. The CDR3 region has the DNA TGCGCCAGCAGCTTGGTTTCAGCCTCCTACAATGAGCAGTTCTTC. Residues: CASSLVSASYNEQFF.

This clonotype showed up just a few times. V gene TRBV11-2 combines with J gene TRBJ2-2; 9 positions match TRBD1. The CDR3 sequence is 20 residues long. The J segment lost 0 bases and the V segment lost 5 bases, leaving 16 bases of the junction unmatched. CDR1 is SGHAT, CDR2 FQNNGV, per germline. The CDR3 sequence: CASSPPPGQGPFANTGELFF. DNA for the CDR3: TGTGCCAGCAGCCCACCCCCGGGACAGGGCCCGTTCGCGAACACCGGGGAGCTGTTTTTT. Full variable domain (rest looked up from reference TRBV11-2 and TRBJ2-2): EAGVAQSPRYKIIEKRQSVAFWCNPISGHATLYWYQQILGQGPKLLIQFQNNGVVDDSQLPKDRFSAERLKGVDSTLKIQPAKLEDSAVYLCASSPPPGQGPFANTGELFFGEGSRLTVL.

The chain links TRBV6-9 to TRBJ1-5, with 9 bases lining up with TRBD1. Germline CDR1 is MNHGY and CDR2 is SVAAGI. The trim removed 0 bases at V and 2 bases at J, leaving 2 bases unmatched. The CDR3 covers 16 residues. This CDR3 reads CASSYSRDRGNQPQHF. DNA for the CDR3: TGTGCCAGCAGTTATTCTCGGGACAGGGGCAATCAGCCCCAGCATTTT.

This clonotype was seen only a few times. The chain combines TRBV7-2 with TRBJ2-7; 12 bases match TRBD2. CDR1 is SGHTA and CDR2 is FQGNSA in the germline V gene. With V trimmed by 5 bases and J by 3 bases, 5 bases remained unmatched. This CDR3 is 15 amino acids long. Here the CDR3 reads CASSPSGRGVYEQYF. Written as DNA, the CDR3 is TGTGCCAGCAGCCCTAGCGGGAGGGGAGTCTACGAGCAGTACTTC.

This clonotype was found a few times. V gene TRBV20-1 combines with J gene TRBJ1-5; D is ambiguous. CDR1 is DFQATT and CDR2 is SNEGSKA in the germline V gene (reference sequence). V lost 7 bases and J lost 6, with 16 bases in between. This CDR3 region has 13 residues. The CDR3 DNA sequence: TGCAGTGTCGGGCAGGCTCAGCGTCAGCCCCAGCATTTT. Encoded protein: CSVGQAQRQPQHF.

A few counts support this clonotype. The rearrangement links TRBV7-2 to TRBJ2-3; the match to TRBD2 covers 7 bases. V shed 2 bases and J 2 bases; nucleotides not matched to a gene: 1. CDR3 length: 14 amino acids. CDR1 SGHTA and CDR2 FQGNSA come from the germline V gene. CDR3: CASSLSGITDTQYF. CDR3 sequence (DNA): TGTGCCAGCAGCTTAAGCGGGATCACAGATACGCAGTATTTT.

This clonotype has more than one count but fewer than ten. The rearrangement joins TRBV18 to TRBJ2-1, with D possibly being TRBD2 (5 bases). This CDR3 region has 13 residues. Trimming took 2 bases from V and 9 from J, leaving 11 bases between them. Germline V gives CDR1 KGHSH, CDR2 LQKENI. The CDR3 reads CASSPYGVGEQFF. The CDR3 coding sequence is TGTGCCAGCTCACCATACGGGGTCGGTGAGCAGTTCTTC.

The chain carries TRBV5-1 and TRBJ2-2; 7 bases fit TRBD1. CDR3 size: 14 residues. The V gene end was trimmed by 3 bases and the J gene end by 10 bases; junction bases not matched to a gene: 9. The germline CDR1 and CDR2 sequences are SGHRS and YFSETQ. Here the CDR3 reads CASSSYRGRSELFF. CDR3 nucleotides: TGCGCCAGCAGCTCGTACAGGGGTCGGTCGGAGCTGTTTTTT. Based on the CDR3 plus reference TRBV5-1 and TRBJ2-2, the full variable domain is KAGVTQTPRYLIKTRGQQVTLSCSPISGHRSVSWYQQTPGQGLQFLFEYFSETQRNKGNFPGRFSGRQFSNSRSEMNVSTLELGDSALYLCASSSYRGRSELFFGEGSRLTVL.

CDR3 bases: TGTGCCAGCAGCACACGGACAAACTCTGGGGCCAACGTCCTGACTTTC. Translation: CASSTRTNSGANVLTF. The chain has TRBV7-8 and TRBJ2-6; maybe TRBD1 (5 bases). The CDR3 is 16 residues long. Germline V gives CDR1 SGHVS, CDR2 FQNEAQ. The V gene lost 5 bases and the J gene lost 0 bases, with 11 bases spanning the gap.

The gene calls are TRBV6-5 and TRBJ2-3; 9 bases fit TRBD1. Germline V CDR1 and CDR2: MNHEY, SVGAGI. After removal of 5 bases from V and 7 bases from J, the junction contained 19 bases not matched to a gene. The CDR3 consists of 18 residues. CDR3 DNA: TGTGCCAGCAGTCTCGGGTATAAGGGACAGGGCGTAAGGAATACGCAGTATTTT. Translated, it gives CASSLGYKGQGVRNTQYF.

This clonotype was recorded a few times. V and J are TRBV20-1 and TRBJ2-7, with D perhaps matching TRBD2 (5 bases). The CDR3 consists of 13 residues. Germline CDR1 is DFQATT and CDR2 is SNEGSKA (reference sequence). V lost 5 bases to trimming and J lost 1 base, with 12 bases between them. The CDR3 DNA reads TGCAGTGCTGTGAGGGTCGTTTCCTACGAGCAGTACTTC. Its translation: CSAVRVVSYEQYF.

This clonotype has just a few counts. V gene TRBV5-1 combines with J gene TRBJ2-3; no clear D gene. CDR1 is SGHRS, CDR2 YFSETQ, per germline. V was pared by 0 bases and J by 5 bases, with 7 bases between. The CDR3 sequence is 13 residues long. The chain's CDR3 is CASSLEYQDTQYF. The DNA for the CDR3 is TGCGCCAGCAGCTTGGAGTATCAAGATACGCAGTATTTT.